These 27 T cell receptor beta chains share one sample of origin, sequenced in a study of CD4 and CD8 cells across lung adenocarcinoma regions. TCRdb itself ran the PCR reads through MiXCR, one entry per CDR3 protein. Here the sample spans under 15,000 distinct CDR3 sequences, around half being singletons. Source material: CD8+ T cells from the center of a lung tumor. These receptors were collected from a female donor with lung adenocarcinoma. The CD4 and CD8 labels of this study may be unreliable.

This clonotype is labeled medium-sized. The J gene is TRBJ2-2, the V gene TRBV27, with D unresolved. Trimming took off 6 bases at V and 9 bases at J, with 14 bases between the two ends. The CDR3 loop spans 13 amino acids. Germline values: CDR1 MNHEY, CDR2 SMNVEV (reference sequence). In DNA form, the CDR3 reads TGTGCCAGCAGGGGCGATCGTGCCTGGGAGCTGTTTTTT. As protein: CASRGDRAWELFF.

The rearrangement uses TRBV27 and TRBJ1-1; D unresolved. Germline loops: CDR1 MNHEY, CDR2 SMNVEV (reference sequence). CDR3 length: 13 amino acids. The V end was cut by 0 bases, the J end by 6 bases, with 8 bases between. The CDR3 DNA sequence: TGTGCCAGCAGTTTATCGGGCACCCCTGAAGCTTTCTTT. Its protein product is CASSLSGTPEAFF.

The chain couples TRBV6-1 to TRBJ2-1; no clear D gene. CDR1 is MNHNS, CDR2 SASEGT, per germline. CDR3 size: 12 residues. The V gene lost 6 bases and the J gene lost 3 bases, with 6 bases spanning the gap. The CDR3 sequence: CASSLNYNEQFF. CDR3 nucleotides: TGTGCCAGCAGCCTAAACTACAATGAGCAGTTCTTC.

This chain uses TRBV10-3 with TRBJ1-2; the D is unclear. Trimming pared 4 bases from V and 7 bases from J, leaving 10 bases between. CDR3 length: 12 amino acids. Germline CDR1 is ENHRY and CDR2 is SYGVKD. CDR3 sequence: CAISVPDSGYTF. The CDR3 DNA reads TGTGCCATCAGTGTCCCAGATTCTGGCTACACCTTC.

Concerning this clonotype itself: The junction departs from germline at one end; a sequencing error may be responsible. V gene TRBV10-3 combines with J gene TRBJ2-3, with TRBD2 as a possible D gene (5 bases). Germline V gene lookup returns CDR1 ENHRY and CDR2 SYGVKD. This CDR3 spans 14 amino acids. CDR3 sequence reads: CAVSRRGRQETQYF. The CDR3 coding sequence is TGTGCGGTGAGCAGGCGCGGGCGCCAAGAGACCCAGTACTTT.

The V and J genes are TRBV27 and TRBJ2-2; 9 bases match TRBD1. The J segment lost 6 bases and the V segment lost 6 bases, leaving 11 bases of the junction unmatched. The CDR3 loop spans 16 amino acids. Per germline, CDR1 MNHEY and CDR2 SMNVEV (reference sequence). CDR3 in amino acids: CASRKIGTGRAGELFF. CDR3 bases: TGTGCCAGCAGAAAAATAGGGACAGGGAGGGCCGGGGAGCTGTTTTTT.

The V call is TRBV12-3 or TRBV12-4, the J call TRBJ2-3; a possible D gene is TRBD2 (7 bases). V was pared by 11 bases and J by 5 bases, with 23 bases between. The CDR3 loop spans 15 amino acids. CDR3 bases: TGTGCCGGGGGTCTTGGGGGGGGGGCCTTAGATACGCAGTATTTT. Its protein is CAGGLGGGALDTQYF.

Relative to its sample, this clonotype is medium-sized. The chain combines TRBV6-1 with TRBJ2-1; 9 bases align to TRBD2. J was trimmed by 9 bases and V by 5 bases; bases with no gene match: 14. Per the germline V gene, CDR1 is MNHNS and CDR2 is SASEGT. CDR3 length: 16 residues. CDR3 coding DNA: TGTGCCAGCAGTAGCGGGGGGATTACCGCGGGGGGTGAGCAGTTCTTC. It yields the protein CASSSGGITAGGEQFF.

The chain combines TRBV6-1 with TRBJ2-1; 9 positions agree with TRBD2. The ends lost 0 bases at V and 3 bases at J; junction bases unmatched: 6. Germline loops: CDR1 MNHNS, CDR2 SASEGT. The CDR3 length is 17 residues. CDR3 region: CASSEAAAGGLYNEQFF. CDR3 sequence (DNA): TGTGCCAGCAGTGAAGCGGCAGCGGGGGGCCTCTACAATGAGCAGTTCTTC.

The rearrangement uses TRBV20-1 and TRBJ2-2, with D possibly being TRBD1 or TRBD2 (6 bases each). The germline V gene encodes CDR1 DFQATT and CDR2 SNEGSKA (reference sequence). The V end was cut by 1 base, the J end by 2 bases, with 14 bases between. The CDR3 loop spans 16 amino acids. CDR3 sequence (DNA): TGCAGTGCTAGAGTCCCCGGGGGCTTCAACACCGGGGAGCTGTTTTTT. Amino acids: CSARVPGGFNTGELFF.

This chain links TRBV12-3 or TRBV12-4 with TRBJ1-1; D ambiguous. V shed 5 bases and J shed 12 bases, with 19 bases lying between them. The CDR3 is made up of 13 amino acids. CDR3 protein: CASSPNTEAPPFF. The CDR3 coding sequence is TGTGCCAGCAGTCCAAACACTGAAGCCCCCCCTTTCTTT.

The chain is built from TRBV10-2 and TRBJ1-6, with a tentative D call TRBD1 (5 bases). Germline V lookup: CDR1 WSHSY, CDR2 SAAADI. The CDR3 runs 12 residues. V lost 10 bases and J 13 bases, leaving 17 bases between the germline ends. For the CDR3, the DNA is TGCGCCACTAAGGACATCAATCAGCCCCTCCACTTT. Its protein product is CATKDINQPLHF.

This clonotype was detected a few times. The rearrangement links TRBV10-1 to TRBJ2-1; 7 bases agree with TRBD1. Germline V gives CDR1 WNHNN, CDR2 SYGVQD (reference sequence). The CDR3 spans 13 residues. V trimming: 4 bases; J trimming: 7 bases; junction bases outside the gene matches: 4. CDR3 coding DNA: TGCGCCAGCAGTGCGGGACAGAGGAATGAGCAGTTCTTC. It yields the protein CASSAGQRNEQFF.

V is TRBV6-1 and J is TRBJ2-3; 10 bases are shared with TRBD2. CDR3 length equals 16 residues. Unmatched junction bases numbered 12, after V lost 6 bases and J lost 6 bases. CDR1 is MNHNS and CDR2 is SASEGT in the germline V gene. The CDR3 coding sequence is TGTGCCAGCAGGCTTCAGCTTAGCGGGGGGAGTGATACGCAGTATTTT. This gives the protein CASRLQLSGGSDTQYF.

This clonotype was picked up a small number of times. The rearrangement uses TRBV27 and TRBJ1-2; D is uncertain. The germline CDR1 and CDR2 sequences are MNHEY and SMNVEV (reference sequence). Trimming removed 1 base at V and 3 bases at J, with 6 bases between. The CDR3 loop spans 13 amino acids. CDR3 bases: TGTGCCAGCAGTTTATTTCCGGACTATGGCTACACCTTC. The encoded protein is CASSLFPDYGYTF.

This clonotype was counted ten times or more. The DNA of the CDR3 is TGTGCCAGCAGTTACTCGGGGCCCGCGAACACCGGGGAGCTGTTTTTT. Protein product: CASSYSGPANTGELFF. This chain links TRBV6-5 with TRBJ2-2; the D gene is possibly TRBD1 (5 bases). The germline V and J ends were trimmed by 0 bases and 0 bases, with 8 bases remaining between them. The CDR3 sequence is 16 residues long. From germline, CDR1 is MNHEY and CDR2 SVGAGI.

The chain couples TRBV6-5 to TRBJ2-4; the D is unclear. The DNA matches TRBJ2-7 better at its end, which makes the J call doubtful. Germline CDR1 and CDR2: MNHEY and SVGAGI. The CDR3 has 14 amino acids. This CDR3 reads CASSYNPLTNEQYF. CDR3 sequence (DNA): TGTGCCAGCAGTTACAACCCTCTCACCAACGAGCAGTACTTC.

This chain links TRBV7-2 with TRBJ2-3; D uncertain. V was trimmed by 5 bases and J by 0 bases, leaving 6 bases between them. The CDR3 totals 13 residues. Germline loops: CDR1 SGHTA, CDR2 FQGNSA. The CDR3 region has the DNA TGTGCCAGCAGCCTGATTAGCACAGATACGCAGTATTTT. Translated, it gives CASSLISTDTQYF.

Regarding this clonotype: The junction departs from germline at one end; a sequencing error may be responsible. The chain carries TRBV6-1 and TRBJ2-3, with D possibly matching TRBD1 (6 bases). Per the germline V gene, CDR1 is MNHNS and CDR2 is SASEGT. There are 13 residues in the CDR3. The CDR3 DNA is TGTGCCAGCAGGGGGGACAACGGGGATACGCAGTATTTC. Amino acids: CASRGDNGDTQYF.

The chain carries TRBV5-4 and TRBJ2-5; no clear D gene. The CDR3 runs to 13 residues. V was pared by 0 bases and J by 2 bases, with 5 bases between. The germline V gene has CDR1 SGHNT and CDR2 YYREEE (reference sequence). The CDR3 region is CASSLGGQETQYF. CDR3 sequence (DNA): TGTGCCAGCAGCTTGGGGGGACAAGAGACCCAGTACTTC. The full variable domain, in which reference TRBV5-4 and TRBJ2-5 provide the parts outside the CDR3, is ETGVTQSPTHLIKTRGQQVTLRCSSQSGHNTVSWYQQALGQGPQFIFQYYREEENGRGNFPPRFSGLQFPNYSSELNVNALELDDSALYLCASSLGGQETQYFGPGTRLLVL.

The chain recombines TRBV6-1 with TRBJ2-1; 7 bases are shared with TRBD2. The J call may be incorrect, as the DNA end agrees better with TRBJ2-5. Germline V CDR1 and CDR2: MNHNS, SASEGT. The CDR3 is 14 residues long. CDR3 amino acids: CASSQSSGQETQYF. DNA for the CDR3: TGTGCCAGCAGTCAATCTAGCGGACAAGAGACCCAGTACTTC.

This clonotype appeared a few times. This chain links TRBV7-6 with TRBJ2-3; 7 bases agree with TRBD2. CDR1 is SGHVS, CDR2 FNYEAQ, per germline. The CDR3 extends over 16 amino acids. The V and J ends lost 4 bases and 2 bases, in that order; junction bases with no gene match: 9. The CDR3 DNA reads TGTGCCAGCAGCTCCCCACACGCGGGGGTCACAGATACGCAGTATTTT. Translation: CASSSPHAGVTDTQYF.

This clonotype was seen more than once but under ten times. This CDR3 reads CASNGQGGAREQYF. In DNA form, the CDR3 reads TGTGCCAGCAACGGACAGGGGGGGGCTCGCGAGCAGTACTTC. The J gene is TRBJ2-7, the V gene TRBV6-1, with 10 bases aligning to TRBD1. Germline V gene lookup returns CDR1 MNHNS and CDR2 SASEGT. J was trimmed by 6 bases and V by 7 bases; bases with no gene match: 9. This CDR3 is 14 amino acids long.

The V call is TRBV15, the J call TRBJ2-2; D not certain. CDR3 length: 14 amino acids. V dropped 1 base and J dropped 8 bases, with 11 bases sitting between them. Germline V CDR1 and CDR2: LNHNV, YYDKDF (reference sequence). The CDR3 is CATSRGRPVGELFF. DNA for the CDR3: TGTGCCACCAGCAGAGGTCGTCCGGTAGGGGAGCTGTTTTTT. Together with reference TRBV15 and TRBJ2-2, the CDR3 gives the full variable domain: DAMVIQNPRYQVTQFGKPVTLSCSQTLNHNVMYWYQQKSSQAPKLLFHYYDKDFNNEADTPDNFQSRRPNTSFCFLDIRSPGLGDTAMYLCATSRGRPVGELFFGEGSRLTVL.

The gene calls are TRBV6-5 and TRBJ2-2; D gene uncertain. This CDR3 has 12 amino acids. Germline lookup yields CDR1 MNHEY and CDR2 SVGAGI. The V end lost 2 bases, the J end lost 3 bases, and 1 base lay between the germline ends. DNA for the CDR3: TGTGCCAGCAGTTACGACACCGGGGAGCTGTTTTTT. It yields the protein CASSYDTGELFF.

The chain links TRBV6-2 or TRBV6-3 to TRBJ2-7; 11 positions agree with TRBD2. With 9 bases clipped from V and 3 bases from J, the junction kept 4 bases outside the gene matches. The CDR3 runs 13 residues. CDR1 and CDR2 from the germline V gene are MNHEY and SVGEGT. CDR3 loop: CASRTSGRYEQYF. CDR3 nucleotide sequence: TGTGCCAGTCGGACTAGCGGGCGCTACGAGCAGTACTTC.

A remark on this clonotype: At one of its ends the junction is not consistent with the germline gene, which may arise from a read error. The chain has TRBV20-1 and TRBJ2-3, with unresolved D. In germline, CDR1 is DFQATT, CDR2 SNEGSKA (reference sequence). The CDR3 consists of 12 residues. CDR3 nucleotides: TGCAGTGTCGAGGAAGCAGAAGATACGCAGTATTTC. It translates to CSVEEAEDTQYF.